The clone carrying this T cell receptor (beta chain) appeared a single time. This entry is derived from a study of shared clonotypes between healthy human individuals. The table came from immunoSEQ multiplex PCR; TCRdb's copy has only in-frame clones and leaves some out. The sample lists more than 1,200,000 clones; just under 99% were seen once. This CDR3 spans 14 amino acids. V lost 6 bases to trimming and J lost 8 bases; unmatched junction nucleotides: 11. Germline-derived CDR1 and CDR2 are MNHEY and SMNVEV (reference sequence). The V and J genes are TRBV27 and TRBJ1-2, with 8 nucleotides matching TRBD1. The origin of this receptor is a man between 25 and 39 years old in good health. The sequencing input was naive CD4+ T cells sorted from blood. Documented subset: CD45RA+ positively selected. CDR3 loop: CASSPWDRPTGYTF. Written as DNA, the CDR3 is TGTGCCAGCAGCCCGTGGGACAGGCCCACCGGCTACACCTTC.